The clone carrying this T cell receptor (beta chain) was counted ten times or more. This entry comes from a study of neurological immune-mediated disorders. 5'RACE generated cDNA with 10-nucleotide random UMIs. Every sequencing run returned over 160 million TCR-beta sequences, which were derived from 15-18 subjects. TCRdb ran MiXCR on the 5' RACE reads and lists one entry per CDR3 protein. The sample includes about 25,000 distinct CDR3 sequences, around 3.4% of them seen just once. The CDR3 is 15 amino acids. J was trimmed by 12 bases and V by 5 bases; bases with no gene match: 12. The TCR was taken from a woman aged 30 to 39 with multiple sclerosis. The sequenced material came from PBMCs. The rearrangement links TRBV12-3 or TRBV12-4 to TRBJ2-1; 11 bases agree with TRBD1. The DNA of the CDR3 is TGTGCCAGCAGTCCTAGGACAGGGGGCATTCTCAGGCAGTTCTTC. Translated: CASSPRTGGILRQFF.